Following are 16 T cell receptor beta chains from one sample sequenced in a study of blood T cell repertoires in COVID-19. Using immunoSEQ multiplex PCR, the repertoire was profiled, and TCRdb retains in-frame clones only, with some absent. The table shows about 93,000 clones, with 90% occurring only once. What was sequenced was peripheral blood. The receptors originated from a human donor with active COVID-19. The donor label of this sample is uncertain.

V is TRBV6-2 or TRBV6-3 and J is TRBJ1-5; D gene uncertain. V lost 3 bases and J lost 0, with 12 bases in between. This CDR3 comprises 16 residues. The germline CDR1 and CDR2 sequences are MNHEY and SVGEGT. The CDR3 sequence is CASSYGLTGSNQPQHF. Here the CDR3 DNA reads TGTGCCAGCAGTTATGGCCTGACGGGTAGCAATCAGCCCCAGCATTTT.

This chain links TRBV5-4 with TRBJ2-5; 8 bases map to TRBD1. The CDR3 sequence is 16 residues long. The germline gives CDR1 SGHNT, CDR2 YYREEE (reference sequence). Unmatched junction bases numbered 8, after V lost 0 bases and J lost 4 bases. DNA of the CDR3: TGTGCCAGCAGCTTGGACTCGGCCAGGGGGCTAGAGACCCAGTACTTC. Encoded protein: CASSLDSARGLETQYF.

V is TRBV2 and J is TRBJ2-7; a weak D match, TRBD1 (6 bases). Germline V gene lookup returns CDR1 SNHLY and CDR2 FYNNEI. Trimming left V 4 bases short and J 0 bases short, with 13 bases between. The CDR3 is 15 amino acids. The CDR3 protein is CASSAGQRSSYEQYF. For the CDR3, the DNA is TGTGCCAGCAGTGCCGGACAGCGTAGCTCCTACGAGCAGTACTTC.

The J gene is TRBJ2-1, the V gene TRBV7-7; weak D call: TRBD1 (5 bases). The CDR3 is made up of 13 amino acids. Per germline, CDR1 SSHAT and CDR2 FNYEAQ (reference sequence). V gave up 1 base and J gave up 5 bases, with 6 bases separating them. The CDR3 reads CASSLGTNNEQFF. The CDR3 DNA reads as TGTGCCAGCAGCTTAGGGACAAACAATGAGCAGTTCTTC.

This sequence joins TRBV25-1 and TRBJ2-1; 9 positions match TRBD1. Losses at the gene ends were 5 bases for V and 8 bases for J; bases not matched to a gene: 7. Germline V gene data show CDR1 as MGHDK and CDR2 as SYGVNS. The CDR3 is made up of 14 amino acids. The CDR3 is CASSRGQGSDEQFF. For the CDR3, the DNA is TGTGCCAGCAGTCGGGGACAGGGCAGCGATGAGCAGTTCTTC. Full variable domain (outside the CDR3, taken from reference TRBV25-1 and TRBJ2-1): EADIYQTPRYLVIGTGKKITLECSQTMGHDKMYWYQQDPGMELHLIHYSYGVNSTEKGDLSSESTVSRIRTEHFPLTLESARPSHTSQYLCASSRGQGSDEQFFGPGTRLTVL.

The V gene is TRBV5-4, the J gene TRBJ2-1; perhaps TRBD2 as D (6 bases). Deletions cut 3 bases from V and 3 bases from J, with 10 bases between. CDR1 SGHNT and CDR2 YYREEE come from the germline V gene (reference sequence). The CDR3 spans 14 residues. Written as DNA, the CDR3 is TGTGCCAGCAGCTACGGGACTGGCTACAATGAGCAGTTCTTC. Residues: CASSYGTGYNEQFF.

This clone was found once. The V and J genes are TRBV19 and TRBJ1-4, with 10 positions matching TRBD1. Germline V lookup: CDR1 LNHDA, CDR2 SQIVND (reference sequence). V was clipped by 8 bases and J by 3 bases; unmatched bases: 3. The CDR3 totals 14 residues. In DNA form, the CDR3 reads TGTGCCAGTCGACAGGGGGCGCCTAATGAAAAACTGTTTTTT. Translation gives CASRQGAPNEKLFF.

The sample holds one count of this clone. In the same sample, other DNA sequences code for this CDR3. The chain employs TRBV19 and TRBJ1-5, with 9 nucleotides matching TRBD1. This CDR3 has 14 amino acids. The V gene end was trimmed by 2 bases and the J gene end by 5 bases; junction bases not matched to a gene: 1. Germline V gene data show CDR1 as LNHDA and CDR2 as SQIVND (reference sequence). In DNA form, the CDR3 reads TGTGCCAGTAGTATATGGACAGGGGATCAGCCCCAGCATTTT. Amino acid sequence: CASSIWTGDQPQHF.

The sample holds one count of this clone. This sequence joins TRBV5-6 and TRBJ2-5; 8 bases fit TRBD2. V lost 5 bases and J lost 2; bases outside the gene matches: 8. Germline values: CDR1 SGHDT, CDR2 YYEEEE. The CDR3 is 15 residues long. As DNA, the CDR3 is TGTGCCAGCAGTACGAGCGGGGGTAATCAAGAGACCCAGTACTTC. Translating gives CASSTSGGNQETQYF.

DNA for the CDR3: TGTGCCAGCAGTTACTCGAGGTCCTACGAGCAGTACTTC. Protein product: CASSYSRSYEQYF. The genes are TRBV6-5 and TRBJ2-7; D gene ambiguous. The CDR3 has 13 residues. V dropped 0 bases and J dropped 1 base, with 4 bases sitting between them. Germline CDR1 and CDR2: MNHEY and SVGAGI.

V usage is TRBV5-1 and J usage is TRBJ2-7, with 8 bases matching TRBD2. The J call may be in error: the DNA end matches TRBJ2-1 better. CDR3 size: 17 residues. From germline, CDR1 is SGHRS and CDR2 YFSETQ. Here the CDR3 DNA reads TGCGCCAGCAGCTCCGGACTAGCTGGACCCTCCTACAATGAGCAGTTCTTC. Protein sequence: CASSSGLAGPSYNEQFF.

The chain recombines TRBV7-9 with TRBJ2-3, with 9 bases identical to TRBD1. Germline values: CDR1 SEHNR, CDR2 FQNEAQ (reference sequence). The CDR3 runs 16 residues. V lost 5 bases and J lost 5; bases outside the gene matches: 11. CDR3 region: CASSEPGTGHGDTQYF. The DNA of the CDR3 is TGTGCCAGCAGCGAGCCCGGGACAGGGCATGGAGATACGCAGTATTTT.

This chain connects TRBV7-8 to TRBJ2-1, with 8 bases that match TRBD2. CDR1 is SGHVS, CDR2 FQNEAQ, per germline. The CDR3 extends over 14 amino acids. V was clipped by 4 bases and J by 6 bases; unmatched bases: 5. The CDR3 sequence is CASSSSGTSNEQFF. As DNA, the CDR3 is TGTGCCAGCAGCTCATCCGGGACTAGCAATGAGCAGTTCTTC. The full variable domain, with the rest looked up from reference TRBV7-8 and TRBJ2-1, is GAGVSQSPRYKVAKRGQDVALRCDPISGHVSLFWYQQALGQGPEFLTYFQNEAQLDKSGLPSDRFFAERPEGSVSTLKIQRTQQEDSAVYLCASSSSGTSNEQFFGPGTRLTVL.

CDR3 bases: TGTGCCAGCAGCCTAAGGACAGGGCGGGATACGCAGTATTTT. As protein: CASSLRTGRDTQYF. The genes are TRBV5-6 and TRBJ2-3, with 8 bases lining up with TRBD1. Germline values: CDR1 SGHDT, CDR2 YYEEEE. Trimming cost V 4 bases and J 6 bases; bases outside gene matches: 7. The length of the CDR3 is 14 residues.

The gene calls are TRBV9 and TRBJ2-5; tentatively, D is TRBD2 (5 bases). This CDR3 contains 14 residues. Trimming pared 3 bases from V and 1 base from J, leaving 10 bases between. Germline V gene data show CDR1 as SGDLS and CDR2 as YYNGEE. CDR3 in DNA: TGTGCCAGCAGCGAACGACTAACCCAAGAGACCCAGTACTTC. Protein: CASSERLTQETQYF.

The chain employs TRBV4-1 and TRBJ2-7, with D perhaps matching TRBD1 (6 bases). The CDR3 sequence is 16 residues long. Between the trimmed V and J ends, which lost 3 bases and 3 bases, there was a span of 18 bases. The germline V gene encodes CDR1 MGHRA and CDR2 YSYEKL. The CDR3 coding sequence is TGCGCCAGCAGCCAGGGGGCCGGCGGACCATTCTACGAGCAGTACTTC. Translating gives CASSQGAGGPFYEQYF.